This TCR beta chain was captured by sequencing in a study of human T cells and chemical hapten exposure. Study-level background: Patch testing was performed with 0.01% DPC on the upper back, with reading at 6 days. Small volume differences among pooled libraries mainly caused per-sample TCR yield variation.

Germline V gives CDR1 SQVTM, CDR2 ANQGSEA. V was trimmed by 5 bases and J by 3 bases, leaving 14 bases between them. The CDR3 covers 14 residues. The study, taken as a whole, reports: PT1 expanded TCR counts and patch test score correlated positively.

Time point indicated: pre-sensitization, week 0. Sample treatment: therapeutic diphenylcyclopropenone sensitization with weekly scalp DPC. A few counts support this clonotype. The antigen is not known. TCRdb recomputed calls from the RACE reads with MiXCR, one row per CDR3 protein. The sample lists roughly 100,000 distinct CDR3 sequences; around 9.5% were seen once. The source is a woman aged 40 to 50 with alopecia areata. Some clones in this sample may be carry-over from other donors' samples. This chain uses TRBV29-1 with TRBJ2-1, with TRBD2 as a possible D gene (5 bases). This sample comprised whole blood, obtained in connection with sensitization to the hapten diphenylcyclopropenone (DPC). The CDR3 region is CSVRGWTYYNEQFF. The CDR3 DNA sequence: TGCAGCGTTCGTGGGTGGACTTACTACAATGAGCAGTTCTTC.